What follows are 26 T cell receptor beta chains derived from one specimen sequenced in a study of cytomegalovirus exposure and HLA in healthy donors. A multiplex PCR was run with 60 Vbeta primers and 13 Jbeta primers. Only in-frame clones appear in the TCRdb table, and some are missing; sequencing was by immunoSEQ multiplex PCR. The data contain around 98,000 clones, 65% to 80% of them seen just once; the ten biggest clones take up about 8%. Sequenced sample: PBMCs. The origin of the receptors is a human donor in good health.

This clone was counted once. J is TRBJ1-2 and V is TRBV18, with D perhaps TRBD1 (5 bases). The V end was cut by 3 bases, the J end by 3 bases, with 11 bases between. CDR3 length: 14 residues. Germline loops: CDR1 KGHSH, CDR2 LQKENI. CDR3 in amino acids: CASSPGTTDYGYTF. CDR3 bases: TGTGCCAGCTCACCTGGGACTACCGACTATGGCTACACCTTC.

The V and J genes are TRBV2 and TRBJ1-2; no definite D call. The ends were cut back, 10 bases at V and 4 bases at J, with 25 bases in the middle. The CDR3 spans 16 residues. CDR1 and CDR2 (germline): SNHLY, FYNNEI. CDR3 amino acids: CATPSSGTLVGYGYTF. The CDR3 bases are TGTGCCACCCCTTCGAGCGGCACCCTGGTGGGCTATGGCTACACCTTC. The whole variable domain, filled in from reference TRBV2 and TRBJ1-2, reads EPEVTQTPSHQVTQMGQEVILRCVPISNHLYFYWYRQILGQKVEFLVSFYNNEISEKSEIFDDQFSVERPDGSNFTLKIRSTKLEDSAMYFCATPSSGTLVGYGYTFGSGTRLTVV.

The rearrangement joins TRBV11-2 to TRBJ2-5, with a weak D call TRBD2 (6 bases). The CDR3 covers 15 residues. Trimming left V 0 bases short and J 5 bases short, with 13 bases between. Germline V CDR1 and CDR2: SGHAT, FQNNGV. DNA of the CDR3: TGTGCCAGCAGCTTAGATTCCTGGGCGGGGGAGACCCAGTACTTC. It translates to CASSLDSWAGETQYF.

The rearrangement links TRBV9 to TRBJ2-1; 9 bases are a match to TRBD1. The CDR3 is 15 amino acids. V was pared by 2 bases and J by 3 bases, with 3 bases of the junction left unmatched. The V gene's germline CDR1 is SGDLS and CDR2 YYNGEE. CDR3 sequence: CASSVDRGNYNEQFF. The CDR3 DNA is TGTGCCAGCAGCGTTGACAGGGGGAACTACAATGAGCAGTTCTTC.

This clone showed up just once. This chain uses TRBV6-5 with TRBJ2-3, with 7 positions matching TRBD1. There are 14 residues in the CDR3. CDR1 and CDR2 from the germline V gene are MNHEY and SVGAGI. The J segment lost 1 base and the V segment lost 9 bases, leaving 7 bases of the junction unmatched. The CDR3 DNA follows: TGTGCCAGTTCCCGAGGGACAGGCACAGATACGCAGTATTTT. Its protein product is CASSRGTGTDTQYF.

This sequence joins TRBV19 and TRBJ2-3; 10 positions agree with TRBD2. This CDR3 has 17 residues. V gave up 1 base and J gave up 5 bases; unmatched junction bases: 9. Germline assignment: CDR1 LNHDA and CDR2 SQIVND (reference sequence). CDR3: CASSIAASGSIVDTQYF. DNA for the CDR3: TGTGCCAGTAGTATAGCGGCTAGCGGGAGTATAGTAGATACGCAGTATTTT.

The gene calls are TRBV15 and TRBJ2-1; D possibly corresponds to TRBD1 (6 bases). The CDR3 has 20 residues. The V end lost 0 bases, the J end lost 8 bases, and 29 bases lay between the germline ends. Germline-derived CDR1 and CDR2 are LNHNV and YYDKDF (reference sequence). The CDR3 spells CATSRDLVVGRGTPGDEQFF. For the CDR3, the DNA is TGTGCCACCAGCAGAGATCTTGTTGTGGGTAGGGGGACACCCGGGGATGAGCAGTTCTTC.

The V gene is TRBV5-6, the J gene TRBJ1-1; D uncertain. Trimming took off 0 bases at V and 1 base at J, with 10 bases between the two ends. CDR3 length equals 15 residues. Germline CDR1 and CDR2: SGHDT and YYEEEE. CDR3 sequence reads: CASSLVGRQNTEAFF. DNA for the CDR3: TGTGCCAGCAGCTTGGTCGGCAGGCAGAACACTGAAGCTTTCTTT.

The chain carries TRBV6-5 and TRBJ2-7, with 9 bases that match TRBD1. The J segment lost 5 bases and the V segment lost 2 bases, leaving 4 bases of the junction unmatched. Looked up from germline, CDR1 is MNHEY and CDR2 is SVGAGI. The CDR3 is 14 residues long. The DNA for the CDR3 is TGTGCCAGCAGTTACGGGACAGGGAGTAACGAGCAGTACTTC. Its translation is CASSYGTGSNEQYF.

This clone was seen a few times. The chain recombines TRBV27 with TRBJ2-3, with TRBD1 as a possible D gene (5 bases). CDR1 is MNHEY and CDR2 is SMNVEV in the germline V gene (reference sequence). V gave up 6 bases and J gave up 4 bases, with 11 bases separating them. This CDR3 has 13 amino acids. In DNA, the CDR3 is TGTGCCAGCAGCCCCGACAGCTCAGATACGCAGTATTTT. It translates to CASSPDSSDTQYF.

The DNA for the CDR3 is TGTGCCAGCAGCCCAGCGGGGCTAGCGGGCACCACCTCCTACAATGAGCAGTTCTTC. Protein sequence: CASSPAGLAGTTSYNEQFF. This rearrangement joins TRBV11-3 to TRBJ2-1; TRBD2 matches at 8 bases. V was clipped by 5 bases and J by 0 bases; unmatched bases: 15. Germline CDR1 and CDR2: SGHNT and YENEEA. This CDR3 has 19 residues.

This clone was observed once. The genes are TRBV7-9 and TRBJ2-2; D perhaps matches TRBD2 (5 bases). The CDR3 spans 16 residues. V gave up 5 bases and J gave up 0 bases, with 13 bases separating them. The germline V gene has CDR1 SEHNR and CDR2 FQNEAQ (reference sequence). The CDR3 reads CASSITGFANTGELFF. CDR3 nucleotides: TGTGCCAGCAGCATTACGGGGTTCGCGAACACCGGGGAGCTGTTTTTT.

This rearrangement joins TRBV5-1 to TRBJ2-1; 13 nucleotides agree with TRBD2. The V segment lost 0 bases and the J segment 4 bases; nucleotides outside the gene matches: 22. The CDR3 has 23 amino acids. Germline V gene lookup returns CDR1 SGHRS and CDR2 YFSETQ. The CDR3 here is CASSLERGQPLTSGGPAYNEQFF. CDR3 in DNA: TGCGCCAGCAGCTTGGAGAGGGGACAGCCCTTGACTAGCGGGGGGCCCGCGTACAATGAGCAGTTCTTC.

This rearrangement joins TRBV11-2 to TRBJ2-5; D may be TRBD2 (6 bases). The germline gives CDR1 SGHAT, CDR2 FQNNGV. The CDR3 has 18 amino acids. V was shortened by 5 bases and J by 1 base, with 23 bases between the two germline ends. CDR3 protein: CASSPTGEERRGQETQYF. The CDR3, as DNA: TGTGCCAGCAGCCCTACGGGGGAGGAAAGGCGGGGCCAAGAGACCCAGTACTTC. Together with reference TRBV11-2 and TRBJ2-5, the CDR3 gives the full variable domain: EAGVAQSPRYKIIEKRQSVAFWCNPISGHATLYWYQQILGQGPKLLIQFQNNGVVDDSQLPKDRFSAERLKGVDSTLKIQPAKLEDSAVYLCASSPTGEERRGQETQYFGPGTRLLVL.

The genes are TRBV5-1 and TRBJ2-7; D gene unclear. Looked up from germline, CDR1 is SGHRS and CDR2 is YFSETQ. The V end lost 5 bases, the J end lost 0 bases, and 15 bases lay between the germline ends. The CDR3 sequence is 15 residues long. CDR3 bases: TGCGCCAGCAGGTTAGACATACCGGACTCCTACGAGCAGTACTTC. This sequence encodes CASRLDIPDSYEQYF.

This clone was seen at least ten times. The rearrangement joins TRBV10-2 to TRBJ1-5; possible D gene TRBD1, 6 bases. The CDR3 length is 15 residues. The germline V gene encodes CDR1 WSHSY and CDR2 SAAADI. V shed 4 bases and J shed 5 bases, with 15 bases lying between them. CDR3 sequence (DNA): TGCGCCAGCAGTGGAGGGGACACGGGTTATCAGCCCCAGCATTTT. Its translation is CASSGGDTGYQPQHF.

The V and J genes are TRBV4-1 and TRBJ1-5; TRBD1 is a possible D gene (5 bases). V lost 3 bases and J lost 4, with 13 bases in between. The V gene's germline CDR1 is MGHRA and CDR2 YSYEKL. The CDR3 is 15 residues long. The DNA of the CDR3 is TGCGCCAGCAGCCAGGAGGGACCGGTGAATCAGCCCCAGCATTTT. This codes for CASSQEGPVNQPQHF.

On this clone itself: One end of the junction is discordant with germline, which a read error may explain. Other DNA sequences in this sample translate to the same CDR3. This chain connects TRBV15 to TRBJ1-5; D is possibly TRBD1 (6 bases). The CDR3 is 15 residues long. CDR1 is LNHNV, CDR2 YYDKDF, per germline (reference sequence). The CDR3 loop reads CATSRVPQGIQPQHF. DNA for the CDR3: TGTGCCACCAGCAGAGTTCCTCAGGGGATTCAGCCCCAGCACTTT.

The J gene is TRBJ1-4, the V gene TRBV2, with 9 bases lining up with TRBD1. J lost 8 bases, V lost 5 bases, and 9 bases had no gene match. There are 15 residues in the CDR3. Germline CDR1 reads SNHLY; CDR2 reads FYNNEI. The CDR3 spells CASSLPGQGREKLFF. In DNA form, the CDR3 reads TGTGCCAGCAGTCTACCGGGACAGGGACGAGAAAAACTGTTTTTT.

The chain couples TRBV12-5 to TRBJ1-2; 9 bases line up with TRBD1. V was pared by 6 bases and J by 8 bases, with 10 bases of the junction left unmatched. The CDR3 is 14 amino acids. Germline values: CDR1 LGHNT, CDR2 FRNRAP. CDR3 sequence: CASGRDRAVGGYTF. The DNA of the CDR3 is TGTGCTAGTGGCCGGGACAGGGCGGTAGGAGGCTACACCTTC.

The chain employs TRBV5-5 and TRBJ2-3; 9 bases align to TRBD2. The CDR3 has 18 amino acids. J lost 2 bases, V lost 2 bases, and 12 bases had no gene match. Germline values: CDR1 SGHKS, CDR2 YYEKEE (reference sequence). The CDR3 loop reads CASSFPELAGTNTDTQYF. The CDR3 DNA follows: TGTGCCAGCAGCTTTCCAGAACTAGCGGGTACCAACACAGATACGCAGTATTTT.

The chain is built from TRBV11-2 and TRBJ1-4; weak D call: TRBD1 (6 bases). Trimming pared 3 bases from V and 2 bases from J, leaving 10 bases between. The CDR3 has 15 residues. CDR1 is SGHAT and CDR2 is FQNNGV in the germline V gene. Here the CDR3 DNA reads TGTGCCAGCAGCTTTCAGGGGAATACTAATGAAAAACTGTTTTTT. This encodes CASSFQGNTNEKLFF.

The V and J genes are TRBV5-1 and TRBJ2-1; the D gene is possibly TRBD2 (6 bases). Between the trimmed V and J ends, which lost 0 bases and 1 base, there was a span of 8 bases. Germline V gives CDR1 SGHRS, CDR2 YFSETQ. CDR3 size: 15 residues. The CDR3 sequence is CASSLVRGSYNEQFF. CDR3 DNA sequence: TGCGCCAGCAGCTTGGTGCGGGGATCCTACAATGAGCAGTTCTTC.

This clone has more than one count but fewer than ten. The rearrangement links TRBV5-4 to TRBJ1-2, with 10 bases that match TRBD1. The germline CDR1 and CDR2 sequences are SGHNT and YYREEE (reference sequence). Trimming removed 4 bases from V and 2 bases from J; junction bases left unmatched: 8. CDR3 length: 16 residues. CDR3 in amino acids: CASSAPGQGKNYGYTF. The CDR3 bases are TGTGCCAGCAGCGCTCCGGGACAGGGGAAAAACTATGGCTACACCTTC.

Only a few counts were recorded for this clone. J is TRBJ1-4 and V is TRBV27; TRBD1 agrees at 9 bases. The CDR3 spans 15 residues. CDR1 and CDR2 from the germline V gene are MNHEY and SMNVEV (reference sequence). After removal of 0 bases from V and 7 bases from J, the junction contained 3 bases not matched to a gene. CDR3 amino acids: CASSLSRTGVEKLFF. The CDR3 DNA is TGTGCCAGCAGTTTATCTAGGACAGGGGTTGAAAAACTGTTTTTT. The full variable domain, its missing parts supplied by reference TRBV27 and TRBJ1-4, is EAQVTQNPRYLITVTGKKLTVTCSQNMNHEYMSWYRQDPGLGLRQIYYSMNVEVTDKGDVPEGYKVSRKEKRNFPLILESPSPNQTSLYFCASSLSRTGVEKLFFGSGTQLSVL.

CDR3 sequence reads: CASSQDPQGVRTEAFF. The CDR3 coding sequence is TGTGCCAGCAGCCAGGACCCACAGGGGGTACGGACTGAAGCTTTCTTT. The chain carries TRBV4-2 and TRBJ1-1; TRBD1 aligns across 8 bases. This CDR3 has 16 residues. Germline loops: CDR1 LGHNA, CDR2 YNFKEQ. V trimming: 3 bases; J trimming: 5 bases; junction bases outside the gene matches: 11.